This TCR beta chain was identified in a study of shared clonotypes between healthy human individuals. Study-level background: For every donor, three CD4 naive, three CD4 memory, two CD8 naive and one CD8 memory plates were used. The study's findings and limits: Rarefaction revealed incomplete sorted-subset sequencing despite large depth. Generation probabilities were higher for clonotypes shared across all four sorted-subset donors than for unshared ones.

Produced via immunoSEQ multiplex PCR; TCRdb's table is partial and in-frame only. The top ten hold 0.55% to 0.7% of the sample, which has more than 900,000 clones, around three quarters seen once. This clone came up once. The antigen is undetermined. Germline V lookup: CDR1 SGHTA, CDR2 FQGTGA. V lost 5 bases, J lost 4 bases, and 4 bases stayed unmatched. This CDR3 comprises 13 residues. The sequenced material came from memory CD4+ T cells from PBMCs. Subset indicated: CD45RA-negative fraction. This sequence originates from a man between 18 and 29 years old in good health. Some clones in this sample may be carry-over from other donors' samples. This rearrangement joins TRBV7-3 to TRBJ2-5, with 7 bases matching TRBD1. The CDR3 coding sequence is TGTGCCAGCAGCATTTACAGGGGAGAGACCCAGTACTTC. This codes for CASSIYRGETQYF.